The present TCR beta chain was sequenced within a study of Ad26.COV2.S vaccination and SARS-CoV-2 variants. The treatment was: approximately 18 received Ad26.COV2.S at low or high dose, single or two shots; about 5 received placebo; per-sample allocation not given. Specimen acquisition occurred on day 63 following the initial vaccine or placebo injection. The method was immunoSEQ multiplex PCR; TCRdb's version includes in-frame clones alone and lacks a portion of them. This sample yields some 400,000 clones, of which about 89% are seen a single time; around 1.9% belongs to the top ten. Germline assignment: CDR1 SGDLS and CDR2 YYNGEE. V gave up 4 bases and J gave up 3 bases; unmatched junction bases: 3. The CDR3 contains 13 residues.

The chain is built from TRBV9 and TRBJ1-2; 7 bases fit TRBD1. Sequenced here: peripheral blood, sampled in a trial of Ad26.COV2.S vaccine versus placebo. The origin of this receptor is a person between 18 and 65 years old who received the Ad26.COV2.S COVID-19 vaccine or a placebo. The CDR3 nucleotides are TGTGCCAGCAGCCCCGGGACAGACTATGGCTACACCTTC. This gives the protein CASSPGTDYGYTF.